This passage covers 21 T cell receptor beta chains from one sample sequenced in a study of control samples from healthy donors and cancer patients. Clones were read by immunoSEQ multiplex PCR, and TCRdb kept only the in-frame ones, dropping some. This sample has roughly 100,000 clones, with around 89% found just once. Sequenced material: PBMCs. The receptors originated from a man in his sixties with lung cancer.

The chain uses TRBV19 and TRBJ1-2; possible D gene TRBD1, 5 bases. This CDR3 contains 15 residues. The germline CDR1 and CDR2 sequences are LNHDA and SQIVND (reference sequence). V lost 4 bases, J lost 0 bases, and 12 bases lay in between. CDR3 DNA sequence: TGTGCCAGTAGTACCGGGGGGGAAGCTAACTATGGCTACACCTTC. Translation: CASSTGGEANYGYTF.

The sample holds a few counts of this clone. The V gene is TRBV6-5, the J gene TRBJ1-2, with D tentatively TRBD1 (6 bases). In germline, CDR1 is MNHEY, CDR2 SVGAGI. This CDR3 region has 13 residues. V lost 6 bases to trimming and J lost 8 bases, with 16 bases between them. CDR3 DNA sequence: TGTGCCAGCAGCCTTGACAGGAGGAGCGGCTACACCTTC. Translated: CASSLDRRSGYTF.

In this sample, this clone turned up a few times. J is TRBJ1-3 and V is TRBV6-5, with D perhaps matching TRBD1 (5 bases). Germline assignment: CDR1 MNHEY and CDR2 SVGAGI. Trimming cost V 4 bases and J 0 bases, with 10 bases left between them. There are 15 residues in the CDR3. CDR3 sequence: CASSWDSSSGNTIYF. As DNA, the CDR3 is TGTGCCAGCAGTTGGGACTCGAGCTCTGGAAACACCATATATTTT.

Notes on this clone: The junction shows a germline mismatch at one end, possibly a read error. The chain carries TRBV6-5 and TRBJ2-7; tentatively, D is TRBD1 (5 bases). This CDR3 is 15 amino acids long. The germline V gene has CDR1 MNHEY and CDR2 SVGAGI. CDR3 DNA: TGTGTCAGCAGGACGGTGACAGCTAGCTCCTACGAGCAGTACTTC. The encoded protein is CVSRTVTASSYEQYF.

The V call is TRBV5-1, the J call TRBJ2-1; the D is unclear. The V gene lost 1 base and the J gene lost 4 bases, with 12 bases spanning the gap. The CDR3 loop spans 15 amino acids. Germline CDR1 reads SGHRS; CDR2 reads YFSETQ. This CDR3 is CASSLTQDAYNEQFF. Written as DNA, the CDR3 is TGCGCCAGCAGCTTGACCCAAGACGCTTACAATGAGCAGTTCTTC.

J is TRBJ1-1 and V is TRBV10-1; the match to TRBD1 covers 11 bases. J gave up 5 bases and V 2 bases, and 4 bases lay outside the gene matches. Germline V CDR1 and CDR2: WNHNN, SYGVQD (reference sequence). The CDR3 is 15 residues long. The chain's CDR3 is CASSEGGQGGTEAFF. The DNA of the CDR3 is TGCGCCAGCAGTGAGGGGGGACAGGGGGGTACTGAAGCTTTCTTT.

The chain uses TRBV5-6 and TRBJ2-7; 8 bases line up with TRBD1. The CDR3 runs to 14 residues. V lost 3 bases, J lost 6 bases, and 8 bases stayed unmatched. CDR1 SGHDT and CDR2 YYEEEE come from the germline V gene. The CDR3 DNA is TGTGCCAGCAGCTCCCGGGACAGGTCGGTCGAGCAGTACTTC. Translation gives CASSSRDRSVEQYF.

The rearrangement links TRBV9 to TRBJ2-1; 11 nucleotides match TRBD2. The J segment lost 7 bases and the V segment lost 3 bases, leaving 9 bases of the junction unmatched. The CDR3 extends over 16 amino acids. Per the germline V gene, CDR1 is SGDLS and CDR2 is YYNGEE. CDR3: CASSAAKTSGVNEQFF. CDR3 DNA sequence: TGTGCCAGCAGCGCAGCCAAGACTAGCGGGGTAAATGAGCAGTTCTTC.

V gene TRBV6-4 combines with J gene TRBJ1-2, with 10 bases fitting TRBD1. The length of the CDR3 is 14 residues. The V and J ends lost 6 bases and 8 bases, in that order; junction bases with no gene match: 9. CDR1 is MRHNA and CDR2 is SNTAGT in the germline V gene. CDR3 amino acids: CASSEGQGSGGYTF. The CDR3 DNA reads as TGTGCCAGCAGCGAGGGACAGGGGAGTGGAGGCTACACCTTC.

DNA for the CDR3: TGTGCCAGCAGCCGCCCTCCTAATGAAAAACTGTTTTTT. Its protein is CASSRPPNEKLFF. The J gene is TRBJ1-4, the V gene TRBV7-2; D is uncertain. V gave up 5 bases and J gave up 3 bases, with 7 bases separating them. Germline V CDR1 and CDR2: SGHTA, FQGNSA. The CDR3 runs to 13 residues.

The count of this clone is one. The rearrangement uses TRBV7-2 and TRBJ2-5; 10 bases align to TRBD2. CDR1 and CDR2 (germline): SGHTA, FQGNSA. V was clipped by 3 bases and J by 5 bases; unmatched bases: 12. This CDR3 is built from 17 residues. CDR3 DNA sequence: TGTGCCAGCAGCTTTCTGATCCGGACTAGCGGTGAGGAGACCCAGTACTTC. It translates to CASSFLIRTSGEETQYF.

The chain combines TRBV19 with TRBJ2-2; D is perhaps TRBD2 (6 bases). In germline, CDR1 is LNHDA, CDR2 SQIVND (reference sequence). V lost 6 bases, J lost 0 bases, and 11 bases lay in between. CDR3 length equals 15 residues. CDR3 sequence reads: CASRRGMANTGELFF. The CDR3 nucleotides read TGTGCCAGTAGGCGCGGGATGGCGAACACCGGGGAGCTGTTTTTT.

The genes are TRBV27 and TRBJ1-4, with TRBD1 as a possible D gene (5 bases). CDR1 MNHEY and CDR2 SMNVEV come from the germline V gene (reference sequence). CDR3 length equals 15 residues. The V and J ends lost 4 bases and 4 bases respectively, with 13 bases between them. The CDR3 DNA follows: TGTGCCAGCAGTTACTCAGGGTCCTTTAATGAAAAACTGTTTTTT. Its translation is CASSYSGSFNEKLFF.

The chain joins TRBV15 to TRBJ1-2, with 9 bases identical to TRBD1. V lost 3 bases and J lost 8; bases outside the gene matches: 7. The CDR3 extends over 14 amino acids. Germline V CDR1 and CDR2: LNHNV, YYDKDF (reference sequence). The CDR3 region is CATSRGQGAKGYTF. CDR3 nucleotide sequence: TGTGCCACCAGCAGGGGACAGGGTGCTAAGGGCTACACCTTC.

The rearrangement joins TRBV11-2 to TRBJ2-5, with 7 bases that match TRBD1. This CDR3 is 13 amino acids long. The V gene end was trimmed by 5 bases and the J gene end by 4 bases; junction bases not matched to a gene: 4. Per the germline V gene, CDR1 is SGHAT and CDR2 is FQNNGV. Here the CDR3 reads CASSRGLGETQYF. The CDR3 DNA is TGTGCCAGCAGCAGGGGGCTTGGAGAGACCCAGTACTTC.

The chain has TRBV18 and TRBJ1-6, with TRBD1 matching over 9 bases. This CDR3 contains 15 residues. CDR1 KGHSH and CDR2 LQKENI come from the germline V gene. V lost 3 bases to trimming and J lost 6 bases; unmatched junction nucleotides: 3. CDR3 nucleotides: TGTGCCAGCTCACCGTCGGGACAGGGTAATTCACCCCTCCACTTT. It codes for CASSPSGQGNSPLHF.

The chain joins TRBV5-6 to TRBJ1-3, with TRBD1 identical over 9 bases. The CDR3 consists of 15 residues. CDR1 is SGHDT, CDR2 YYEEEE, per germline. J gave up 4 bases and V 4 bases, and 6 bases lay outside the gene matches. CDR3 protein: CASSRIQGAGNTIYF. CDR3 bases: TGTGCCAGCAGCCGTATACAGGGGGCGGGAAACACCATATATTTT. Full variable domain (missing parts from reference TRBV5-6 and TRBJ1-3): DAGVTQSPTHLIKTRGQQVTLRCSPKSGHDTVSWYQQALGQGPQFIFQYYEEEERQRGNFPDRFSGHQFPNYSSELNVNALLLGDSALYLCASSRIQGAGNTIYFGEGSWLTVV.

This chain links TRBV5-1 with TRBJ1-4, with D hard to call. V was pared by 1 base and J by 0 bases, with 4 bases between. CDR1 SGHRS and CDR2 YFSETQ come from the germline V gene. CDR3 length: 14 amino acids. CDR3 nucleotides: TGCGCCAGCAGCTTGAGAGCAACTAATGAAAAACTGTTTTTT. Its translation: CASSLRATNEKLFF.

On this clone itself: The sample contains more than one DNA sequence encoding this CDR3. The rearrangement uses TRBV3-1 (or the pseudogene TRBV3-2) and TRBJ1-5; D unclear. Germline CDR1 and CDR2: LGHDT and YNNKEL (reference sequence). V dropped 0 bases and J dropped 5 bases, with 5 bases sitting between them. There are 13 residues in the CDR3. CDR3 amino acids: CASSQDRDQPQHF. DNA of the CDR3: TGTGCCAGCAGCCAAGATAGGGATCAGCCCCAGCATTTT.

The chain uses TRBV30 and TRBJ1-4; TRBD1 matches at 9 bases. The CDR3 length is 14 residues. Trimming took 0 bases from V and 8 from J; bases not matched to a gene: 4. Germline V gives CDR1 GTSNPN, CDR2 SVGIG (reference sequence). The CDR3 coding sequence is TGTGCCTGGAGTGTTGGGACAGGGCAAGAAAAACTGTTTTTT. Translation: CAWSVGTGQEKLFF.

This chain joins TRBV6-5 and TRBJ2-7; 9 bases fit TRBD1. V trimming: 8 bases; J trimming: 5 bases; junction bases outside the gene matches: 10. Germline V CDR1 and CDR2: MNHEY, SVGAGI. There are 14 residues in the CDR3. Here the CDR3 reads CASLRGTGSNEQYF. CDR3 nucleotides: TGTGCCAGCCTCAGGGGGACAGGGTCCAACGAGCAGTACTTC.